These 19 T cell receptor beta chains share one sample of origin, sequenced in a study of CD8+ T cells in alopecia areata. As the sequencing template, cDNA was produced by extracting RNA and reverse transcribing it. Repertoires were generated with immunoSEQ multiplex PCR, while TCRdb's copy carries only in-frame clones and drops some. The sample yields approximately 98,000 clones, 50% to 60% seen once. Sequencing input: NKG2D-low CD8+ T cells sorted from blood. Receptors originate from a human donor with alopecia areata.

V usage is TRBV28 and J usage is TRBJ2-1; D might be TRBD1 or TRBD2, each matching 7 bases. Germline-derived CDR1 and CDR2 are MDHEN and SYDVKM. V lost 6 bases and J 4 bases, leaving 16 bases between the germline ends. The CDR3 is made up of 15 amino acids. The CDR3 DNA reads as TGTGCCAGCAGGACACAGGGGAGGGTATACAATGAGCAGTTCTTC. Translating it yields CASRTQGRVYNEQFF.

The chain links TRBV2 to TRBJ2-1, with 7 nucleotides matching TRBD2. Unmatched junction bases numbered 23, after V lost 7 bases and J lost 8 bases. Germline assignment: CDR1 SNHLY and CDR2 FYNNEI. This CDR3 contains 18 residues. The DNA for the CDR3 is TGTGCCAGCACTGAGAACTTCTTGCCGGGAGGACATAGCCATGAGCAGTTCTTC. This sequence encodes CASTENFLPGGHSHEQFF.

This rearrangement joins TRBV5-1 to TRBJ2-5; D is uncertain. The V end lost 4 bases, the J end lost 5 bases, and 9 bases lay between the germline ends. The CDR3 sequence is 12 residues long. Germline V gene sequence: CDR1 SGHRS, CDR2 YFSETQ. In DNA form, the CDR3 reads TGCGCCAGCAGCATCCCGTGGGAGACCCAGTACTTC. Translation: CASSIPWETQYF.

V and J are TRBV7-9 and TRBJ1-5; 7 nucleotides match TRBD1. J lost 2 bases, V lost 4 bases, and 5 bases had no gene match. The CDR3 loop spans 15 amino acids. Germline V gene sequence: CDR1 SEHNR, CDR2 FQNEAQ (reference sequence). The DNA for the CDR3 is TGTGCCAGCAGCTCGGGCGGACAGGGCAATCAGCCCCAGCATTTT. Its translation: CASSSGGQGNQPQHF.

This chain links TRBV7-8 with TRBJ2-5, with D possibly matching TRBD2 (5 bases). The J call may be mistaken, given a closer DNA end match to TRBJ2-7. Germline values: CDR1 SGHVS, CDR2 FQNEAQ. This CDR3 contains 14 residues. The chain's CDR3 is CASSHGERSYEQYF. In nucleotides, the CDR3 is TGTGCCAGCAGCCATGGGGAGAGATCCTACGAGCAGTACTTC.

The chain is built from TRBV27 and TRBJ2-7; TRBD2 matches at 7 bases. Trimming cost V 5 bases and J 6 bases; bases outside gene matches: 10. Germline V CDR1 and CDR2: MNHEY, SMNVEV (reference sequence). The CDR3 covers 14 residues. The chain's CDR3 is CASSPRLALGEQYF. For the CDR3, the DNA is TGTGCCAGCAGTCCAAGACTAGCCCTAGGCGAGCAGTACTTC.

This clone was picked up a small number of times. The J gene is TRBJ2-4, the V gene TRBV4-2, with D possibly matching TRBD2 (7 bases). This CDR3 region has 17 residues. Germline V gene data show CDR1 as LGHNA and CDR2 as YNFKEQ. The V gene lost 1 base and the J gene lost 6 bases, with 19 bases spanning the gap. CDR3 amino acids: CASSQGGGAGVANIQYF. Written as DNA, the CDR3 is TGTGCCAGCAGCCAAGGAGGGGGGGCGGGCGTTGCAAACATTCAGTACTTC.

V is TRBV27 and J is TRBJ1-5; D may be TRBD1 (5 bases). The CDR3 spans 13 residues. V lost 9 bases to trimming and J lost 6 bases, with 15 bases between them. CDR1 and CDR2 from the germline V gene are MNHEY and SMNVEV (reference sequence). This CDR3 is CASSTGAFQPQHF. The CDR3 region has the DNA TGTGCCAGTAGTACTGGGGCCTTTCAGCCCCAGCATTTT.

The chain employs TRBV28 and TRBJ2-7; tentatively, D is TRBD2 (5 bases). Trimming took off 3 bases at V and 4 bases at J, with 13 bases between the two ends. CDR1 and CDR2 from the germline V gene are MDHEN and SYDVKM. The CDR3 contains 14 residues. The CDR3 protein is CASSFRGSGYEQYF. The CDR3 region has the DNA TGTGCCAGCAGTTTCCGGGGTTCAGGATACGAGCAGTACTTC.

This clone has a handful of counts. V and J are TRBV19 and TRBJ2-1; 9 bases match TRBD1. J was trimmed by 15 bases and V by 6 bases; bases with no gene match: 18. Per the germline V gene, CDR1 is LNHDA and CDR2 is SQIVND (reference sequence). CDR3 size: 15 residues. CDR3 loop: CASSAGTGRMLSRFF. As DNA, the CDR3 is TGTGCCAGTAGCGCCGGGACAGGGCGTATGCTCAGTCGGTTCTTC.

The gene calls are TRBV28 and TRBJ2-5; D is tentatively TRBD1 or TRBD2 (5 bases each). Per the germline V gene, CDR1 is MDHEN and CDR2 is SYDVKM. The V and J ends lost 4 bases and 1 base respectively, with 16 bases between them. The CDR3 runs to 16 residues. The chain's CDR3 is CASSSPRAGGQETQYF. For the CDR3, the DNA is TGTGCCAGCAGTTCGCCCAGGGCAGGAGGCCAAGAGACCCAGTACTTC.

This chain joins TRBV7-9 and TRBJ2-4; TRBD2 matches 7 bases. In germline, CDR1 is SEHNR, CDR2 FQNEAQ (reference sequence). This CDR3 region has 14 residues. V lost 7 bases to trimming and J lost 5 bases; unmatched junction nucleotides: 8. The CDR3 here is CASNRAGRENIQYF. As DNA, the CDR3 is TGTGCCAGCAACCGAGCGGGACGGGAAAACATTCAGTACTTC. Supplemented by reference TRBV7-9 and TRBJ2-4, the full variable domain reads DTGVSQNPRHKITKRGQNVTFRCDPISEHNRLYWYRQTLGQGPEFLTYFQNEAQLEKSRLLSDRFSAERPKGSFSTLEIQRTEQGDSAMYLCASNRAGRENIQYFGAGTRLSVL.

The J gene is TRBJ2-3, the V gene TRBV5-1, with 9 nucleotides matching TRBD2. Trimming cost V 4 bases and J 3 bases; bases outside gene matches: 3. The germline gives CDR1 SGHRS, CDR2 YFSETQ. The length of the CDR3 is 14 residues. Here the CDR3 reads CASSAAGGTDTQYF. As DNA, the CDR3 is TGCGCCAGCAGCGCTGCGGGAGGGACAGATACGCAGTATTTT.

This clone was seen more than once but under ten times. The V and J genes are TRBV2 and TRBJ1-2, with D possibly TRBD1 on 6 matching bases. Trimming took off 8 bases at V and 7 bases at J, with 20 bases between the two ends. This CDR3 comprises 14 residues. Germline V gives CDR1 SNHLY, CDR2 FYNNEI. CDR3 DNA sequence: TGTGCCAGCCTCGAGAGTGGGCTCAGGGGTGGCTACACCTTC. This codes for CASLESGLRGGYTF.

The chain carries TRBV6-5 and TRBJ2-3; D may be TRBD2 (7 bases). The V gene's germline CDR1 is MNHEY and CDR2 SVGAGI. V lost 0 bases and J lost 5, with 15 bases in between. CDR3 length: 16 residues. DNA of the CDR3: TGTGCCAGCAGTTACTCGTCTAGCGGAGGGGGAGATACGCAGTATTTT. Its protein product is CASSYSSSGGGDTQYF.

The chain employs TRBV9 and TRBJ2-7, with D unresolved. This CDR3 is 13 amino acids long. Germline assignment: CDR1 SGDLS and CDR2 YYNGEE. The V end lost 0 bases, the J end lost 3 bases, and 7 bases lay between the germline ends. CDR3 loop: CASSVEEDYEQYF. In nucleotides, the CDR3 is TGTGCCAGCAGCGTAGAAGAGGACTACGAGCAGTACTTC.

This clone occurred once. The rearrangement joins TRBV4-1 to TRBJ1-4; 7 bases are a match to TRBD1. The junction had 4 bases not matched to a gene; V was cut back by 1 base and J by 5 bases. Germline CDR1 MGHRA, CDR2 YSYEKL. The CDR3 is 15 amino acids. As DNA, the CDR3 is TGCGCCAGCAGCCAAGCTCAGGGACAGAATGAAAAACTGTTTTTT. Translating gives CASSQAQGQNEKLFF.

This clone was seen only a few times. The V gene is TRBV2, the J gene TRBJ1-1; 9 bases fit TRBD1. The CDR3 spans 14 residues. The germline gives CDR1 SNHLY, CDR2 FYNNEI. With V trimmed by 4 bases and J by 6 bases, 6 bases remained unmatched. CDR3 in DNA: TGTGCCAGCAGTGTGGGACAGGGATATTCTGAAGCTTTCTTT. Encoded protein: CASSVGQGYSEAFF.

The chain has TRBV11-1 and TRBJ2-6; no definite D call. The germline V gene encodes CDR1 SGHAT and CDR2 FQDESV (reference sequence). The CDR3 runs to 18 residues. Trimming stripped 1 base from V and 0 bases from J, with 13 bases between. CDR3 sequence (DNA): TGTGCCAGCAGCTTAGTTGGTTGGCCGGACTCTGGGGCCAACGTCCTGACTTTC. This codes for CASSLVGWPDSGANVLTF.